This passage covers 17 T cell receptor beta chains from one sample sequenced in a study of CD8+ T cells in alopecia areata (dated by TCRdb to 2016 to 2018). The library relied on the immunoSEQ multiplex PCR assay. To provide template for TCR sequencing, every sample had RNA extracted and reverse transcribed into cDNA. TCRdb provides this immuneACCESS table in a form limited to in-frame rearrangements. Some clones are lacking; in checked studies, under half of them reflect an unresolved V gene, and why the rest are absent is not known. This sample lists more than 110,000 clones; about 60% were detected once. The biggest ten clones account for under 7.5% of the sample. The sample's time point, from its label and the paper: baseline before oral tofacitinib. Here the sequenced sample was CD4+ T cells sorted from blood, taken at week 0. Source of these receptors: a human donor with alopecia areata.

This clone was seen once. The J gene is TRBJ2-1, the V gene TRBV5-1; 10 nucleotides line up with TRBD1. The germline gives CDR1 SGHRS, CDR2 YFSETQ. CDR3 size: 17 residues. V dropped 4 bases and J dropped 5; count of bases not matched to a gene: 12. CDR3 residues: CASSHPPRQGADNEQFF. CDR3 in DNA: TGCGCCAGCAGCCACCCCCCCCGACAGGGGGCGGACAATGAGCAGTTCTTC.

This sequence joins TRBV19 and TRBJ1-6, with D perhaps matching TRBD1 (6 bases). Germline V gives CDR1 LNHDA, CDR2 SQIVND (reference sequence). With 4 bases removed from V and 7 bases from J, the gap between germline ends came to 8 bases. The CDR3 loop spans 13 amino acids. In DNA, the CDR3 is TGTGCCAGTAGTAATGGACAGAATTCACCCCTCCACTTT. Residues: CASSNGQNSPLHF.

J is TRBJ1-2 and V is TRBV29-1; TRBD1 aligns across 8 bases. The CDR3 loop spans 16 amino acids. The germline V gene has CDR1 SQVTM and CDR2 ANQGSEA. J gave up 2 bases and V 6 bases, and 14 bases lay outside the gene matches. The CDR3 bases are TGCAGCGTGGGGCGGTCAGGGGGCTATTCGAACTATGGCTACACCTTC. Translated: CSVGRSGGYSNYGYTF.

This clone has only a few counts. The chain couples TRBV30 to TRBJ1-1, with D possibly matching TRBD1 (6 bases). This CDR3 is 11 amino acids long. Germline V gives CDR1 GTSNPN, CDR2 SVGIG (reference sequence). Trimming cost V 0 bases and J 12 bases, with 11 bases left between them. The CDR3 reads CAWSVLRDTFF. The CDR3 DNA is TGTGCCTGGAGTGTACTAAGGGACACTTTCTTT.

Comment on this clone: Other DNA sequences in this specimen translate into the identical CDR3. V and J are TRBV9 and TRBJ2-3; no firm D call. Germline loops: CDR1 SGDLS, CDR2 YYNGEE. The V end lost 0 bases, the J end lost 3 bases, and 2 bases lay between the germline ends. This CDR3 contains 12 residues. The chain's CDR3 is CASSVGTDTQYF. For the CDR3, the DNA is TGTGCCAGCAGCGTAGGTACAGATACGCAGTATTTT.

This clone was observed a few times. The chain carries TRBV5-1 and TRBJ2-3, with D unclear. V was shortened by 4 bases and J by 0 bases, with 18 bases between the two germline ends. Germline CDR1 SGHRS, CDR2 YFSETQ. This CDR3 has 17 amino acids. The CDR3, as DNA: TGCGCCAGCAGCCCAGGTAGTTTCGTCTTGAGCACAGATACGCAGTATTTT. This codes for CASSPGSFVLSTDTQYF.

In its sample, this clone was seen a few times. The rearrangement links TRBV28 to TRBJ1-2, with TRBD1 matching over 8 bases. The CDR3 totals 15 residues. The germline CDR1 and CDR2 sequences are MDHEN and SYDVKM. V shed 5 bases and J 3 bases; nucleotides not matched to a gene: 8. CDR3 in amino acids: CASSQTQGADYGYTF. The CDR3 region has the DNA TGTGCCAGCAGTCAAACTCAGGGGGCGGACTATGGCTACACCTTC.

This chain uses TRBV2 with TRBJ1-6, with TRBD1 identical over 7 bases. This CDR3 has 16 residues. The germline V gene encodes CDR1 SNHLY and CDR2 FYNNEI. Trimming at V came to 7 bases and at J to 6 bases, leaving 12 bases not matched to a gene. This chain's CDR3 is CASILRRGDLNSPLHF. CDR3 nucleotide sequence: TGTGCCAGCATTTTACGCAGGGGGGATCTTAATTCACCCCTCCACTTT.

The chain recombines TRBV7-2 with TRBJ1-1; D unclear. CDR3 length: 15 residues. Between the trimmed V and J ends, which lost 5 bases and 0 bases, there was a span of 13 bases. Germline V gene data show CDR1 as SGHTA and CDR2 as FQGNSA. The CDR3 region has the DNA TGTGCCAGCAGCCCAACGGCCTCCCTGAACACTGAAGCTTTCTTT. It yields the protein CASSPTASLNTEAFF.

Concerning this clone: Other nucleotide sequences in the sample specify the same CDR3. The CDR3, as DNA: TGTGCCAGCAGTGAATGGACGAACACTGAAGCTTTCTTT. Amino acid sequence: CASSEWTNTEAFF. The J gene is TRBJ1-1, the V gene TRBV25-1; D remains ambiguous. The CDR3 extends over 13 amino acids. The germline V gene encodes CDR1 MGHDK and CDR2 SYGVNS. V gave up 1 base and J gave up 1 base, with 4 bases separating them.

The V and J genes are TRBV29-1 and TRBJ1-2; 7 bases match TRBD1. V shed 6 bases and J 7 bases; nucleotides not matched to a gene: 5. Germline CDR1 reads SQVTM; CDR2 reads ANQGSEA. The CDR3 spans 11 residues. The CDR3 protein is CSVDRVGGYTF. The DNA of the CDR3 is TGCAGCGTCGACAGGGTCGGTGGCTACACCTTC.

The CDR3 sequence: CATSRMTGEAFF. As DNA, the CDR3 is TGTGCCACCAGCAGGATGACAGGGGAAGCTTTCTTT. The chain employs TRBV15 and TRBJ1-1; 7 bases fit TRBD1. V was clipped by 3 bases and J by 8 bases; unmatched bases: 3. Looked up from germline, CDR1 is LNHNV and CDR2 is YYDKDF (reference sequence). CDR3 length: 12 residues.

The genes are TRBV19 and TRBJ1-5; D might be TRBD1 (5 bases). The V end lost 3 bases, the J end lost 5 bases, and 11 bases lay between the germline ends. The CDR3 sequence is 14 residues long. CDR1 is LNHDA, CDR2 SQIVND, per germline (reference sequence). CDR3 in amino acids: CASSMSGGHQPQHF. CDR3 DNA: TGTGCCAGTAGTATGAGCGGGGGTCATCAGCCCCAGCATTTT.

This clone came up a few times. The genes are TRBV19 and TRBJ2-5, with 8 positions matching TRBD2. Germline V gene lookup returns CDR1 LNHDA and CDR2 SQIVND (reference sequence). This CDR3 is 13 amino acids long. V trimming: 6 bases; J trimming: 4 bases; junction bases outside the gene matches: 4. The CDR3 DNA reads TGTGCCAGTAGCGGGGGGGCCGGAGAGACCCAGTACTTC. As protein: CASSGGAGETQYF.

This clone was seen only a few times. V usage is TRBV10-2 and J usage is TRBJ2-7, with 7 positions matching TRBD2. CDR1 and CDR2 (germline): WSHSY, SAAADI. V gave up 4 bases and J gave up 0 bases; unmatched junction bases: 6. The CDR3 is 15 amino acids. CDR3 protein: CASSVGTISSYEQYF. In nucleotides, the CDR3 is TGCGCCAGCAGTGTAGGGACTATAAGCTCCTACGAGCAGTACTTC.

The V call is TRBV7-2, the J call TRBJ2-5, with 9 bases that match TRBD2. Germline CDR1 SGHTA, CDR2 FQGNSA. The V gene end was trimmed by 6 bases and the J gene end by 5 bases; junction bases not matched to a gene: 13. The CDR3 is 16 residues long. The CDR3 DNA reads as TGTGCCAGCAGTCAGGGGACTAGCAACCTCCGCGAGACCCAGTACTTC. Protein sequence: CASSQGTSNLRETQYF.

The chain joins TRBV5-5 to TRBJ2-7; D is possibly TRBD1 (6 bases). Trimming left V 2 bases short and J 7 bases short, with 16 bases between. The CDR3 spans 14 residues. Germline loops: CDR1 SGHKS, CDR2 YYEKEE (reference sequence). The chain's CDR3 is CASSFPGQQREQYF. The CDR3 nucleotides read TGTGCCAGCAGCTTCCCGGGACAACAAAGAGAGCAGTACTTC. Variable domain in full (rest from reference TRBV5-5 and TRBJ2-7): DAGVTQSPTHLIKTRGQQVTLRCSPISGHKSVSWYQQVLGQGPQFIFQYYEKEERGRGNFPDRFSARQFPNYSSELNVNALLLGDSALYLCASSFPGQQREQYFGPGTRLTVT.